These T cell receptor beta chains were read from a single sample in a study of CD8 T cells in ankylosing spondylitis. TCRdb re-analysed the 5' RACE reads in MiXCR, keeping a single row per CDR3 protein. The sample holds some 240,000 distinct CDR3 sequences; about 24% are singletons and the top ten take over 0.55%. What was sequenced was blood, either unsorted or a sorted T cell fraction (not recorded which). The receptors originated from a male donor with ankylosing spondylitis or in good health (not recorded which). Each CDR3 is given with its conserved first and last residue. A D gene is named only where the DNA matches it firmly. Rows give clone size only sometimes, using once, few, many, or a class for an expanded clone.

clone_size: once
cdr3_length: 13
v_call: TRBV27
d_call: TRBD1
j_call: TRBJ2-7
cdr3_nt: TGTGCCAGCACCTACAGGGGCTCCTACGAGCAGTACTTC
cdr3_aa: CASTYRGSYEQYF

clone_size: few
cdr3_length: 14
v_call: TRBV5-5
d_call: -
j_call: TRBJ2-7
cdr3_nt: TGTGCCAGCAGCTTGAGTAGGGGTATCTACGAGCAGTACTTC
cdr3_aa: CASSLSRGIYEQYF

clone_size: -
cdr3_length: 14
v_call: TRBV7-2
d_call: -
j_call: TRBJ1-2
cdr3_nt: TGTGCCAGCAGCTTAGGGCCAGATAACTATGGCTACACCTTC
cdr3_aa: CASSLGPDNYGYTF

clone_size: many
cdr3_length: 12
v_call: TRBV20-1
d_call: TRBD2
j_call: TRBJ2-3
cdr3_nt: TGCAGTGCAGCGGGAAGCACAGATACGCAGTATTTT
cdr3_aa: CSAAGSTDTQYF

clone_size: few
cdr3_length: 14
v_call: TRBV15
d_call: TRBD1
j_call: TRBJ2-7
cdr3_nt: TGTGCCACCAGTACGGACAGGGATGACTACGAGCAGTACTTC
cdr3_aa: CATSTDRDDYEQYF

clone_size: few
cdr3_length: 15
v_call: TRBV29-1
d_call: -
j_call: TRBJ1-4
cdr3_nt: TGCAGCGTTGCTGGGGTCGGTTCGACTAATGAAAAACTGTTTTTT
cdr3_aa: CSVAGVGSTNEKLFF

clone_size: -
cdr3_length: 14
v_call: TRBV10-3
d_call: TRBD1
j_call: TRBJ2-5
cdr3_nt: TGTGCCAGCCGACAGGGGGATTACCAAGAGACCCAGTACTTC
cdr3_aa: CASRQGDYQETQYF

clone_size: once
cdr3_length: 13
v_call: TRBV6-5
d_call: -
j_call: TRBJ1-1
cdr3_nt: TGTGCCAGCAGTTACTCGTTCCAGGGGAAAGCTTTCTTT
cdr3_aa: CASSYSFQGKAFF

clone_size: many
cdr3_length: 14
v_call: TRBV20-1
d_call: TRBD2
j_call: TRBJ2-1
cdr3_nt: TGCAGTGCTAGGGGGCTAGCGGGTAACAATGAGCAGTTCTTC
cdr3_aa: CSARGLAGNNEQFF

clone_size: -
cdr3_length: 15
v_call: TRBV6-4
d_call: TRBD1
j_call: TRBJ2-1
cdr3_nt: TGTGCCAGCAGTAACGGGGGGACAGGGGCGAATGAGCAGTTCTTC
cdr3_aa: CASSNGGTGANEQFF

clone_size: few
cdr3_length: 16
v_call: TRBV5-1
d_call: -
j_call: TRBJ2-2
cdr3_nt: TGCGCCAGCAGCTTGGCAGGGGCCTCGAACACCGGGGAGCTGTTTTTT
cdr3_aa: CASSLAGASNTGELFF

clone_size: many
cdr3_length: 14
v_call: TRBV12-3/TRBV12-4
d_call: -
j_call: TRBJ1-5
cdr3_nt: TGTGCCAGCAGTTGGGAGGCAGGGAGTCAGCCCCAGCATTTT
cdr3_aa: CASSWEAGSQPQHF

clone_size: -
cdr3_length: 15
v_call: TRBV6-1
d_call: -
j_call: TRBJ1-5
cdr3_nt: TGTGCCAGCAGTCCCAGGGGAAATAGCAATCAGCCCCAGCATTTT
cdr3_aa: CASSPRGNSNQPQHF

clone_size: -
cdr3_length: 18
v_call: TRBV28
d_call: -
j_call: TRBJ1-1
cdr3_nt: TGTGCCAGCAGCCGCCTGGGTTTAAGGCAGGGGAGGAACACTGAAGCTTTCTTT
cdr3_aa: CASSRLGLRQGRNTEAFF

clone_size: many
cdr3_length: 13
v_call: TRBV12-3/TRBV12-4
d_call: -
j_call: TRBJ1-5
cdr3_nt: TGTGCCAGCACGGGGTTCCACAATCAGCCCCAGCATTTT
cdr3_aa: CASTGFHNQPQHF

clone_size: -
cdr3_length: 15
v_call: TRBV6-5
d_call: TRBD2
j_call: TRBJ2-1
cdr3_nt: TGTGCCAGCAGTTCTAGCGGGGGGAACTACAATGAGCAGTTCTTC
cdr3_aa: CASSSSGGNYNEQFF

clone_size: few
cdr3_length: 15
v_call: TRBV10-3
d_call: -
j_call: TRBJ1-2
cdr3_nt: TGTGCCATCAGTGAGAAGGAGGGCGGAGGCTATGGCTACACCTTC
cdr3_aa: CAISEKEGGGYGYTF

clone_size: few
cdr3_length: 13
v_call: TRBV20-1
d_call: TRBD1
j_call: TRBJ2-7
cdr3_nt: TGCAGTGCCATGGGACAGGGTTTTGGGGAGCAGTACTTC
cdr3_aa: CSAMGQGFGEQYF

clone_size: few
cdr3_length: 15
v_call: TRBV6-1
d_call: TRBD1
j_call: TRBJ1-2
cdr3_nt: TGTGCCAGCAGTACCGGGACAGGGTGGCTTCTTGGCTACACCTTC
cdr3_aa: CASSTGTGWLLGYTF

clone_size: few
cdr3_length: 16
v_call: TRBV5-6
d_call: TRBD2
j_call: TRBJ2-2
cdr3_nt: TGTGCCAGCAGCGGGCGTCGAGCGGGGGGGTCCGGGGAGCTGTTTTTT
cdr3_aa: CASSGRRAGGSGELFF

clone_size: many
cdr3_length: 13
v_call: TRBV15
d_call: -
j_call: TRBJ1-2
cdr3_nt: TGTGCCACCAGCGCGGTGATGAACTATGGCTACACCTTC
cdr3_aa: CATSAVMNYGYTF

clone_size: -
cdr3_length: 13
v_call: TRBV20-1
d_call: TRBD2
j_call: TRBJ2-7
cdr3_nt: TGCAGTGCTAGATCTAGCGGGAGGTACGAGCAGTACTTC
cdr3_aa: CSARSSGRYEQYF

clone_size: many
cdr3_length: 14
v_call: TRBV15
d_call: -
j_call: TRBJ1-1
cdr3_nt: TGTGCCACCAGCAGAGATGTAGGGTCCACTGAAGCTTTCTTT
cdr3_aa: CATSRDVGSTEAFF

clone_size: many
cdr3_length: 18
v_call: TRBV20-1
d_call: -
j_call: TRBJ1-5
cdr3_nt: TGCAGTGCTAGAGATTTGGGGACAAGGGGAATTAGCAATCAGCCCCAGCATTTT
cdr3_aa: CSARDLGTRGISNQPQHF

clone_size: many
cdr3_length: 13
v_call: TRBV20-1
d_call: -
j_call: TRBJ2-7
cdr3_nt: TGCAGTGCTAGTCGGCAGGGGACCTACGAGCAGTACTTC
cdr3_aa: CSASRQGTYEQYF

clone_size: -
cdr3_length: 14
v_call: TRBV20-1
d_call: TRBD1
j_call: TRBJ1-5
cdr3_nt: TGCAGTGCTAAAGGAGACAGGGGTCATCAGCCCCAGCATTTT
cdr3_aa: CSAKGDRGHQPQHF

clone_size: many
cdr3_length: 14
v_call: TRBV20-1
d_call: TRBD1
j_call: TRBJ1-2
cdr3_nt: TGCAGTGCTAGAGACAGCAGGGGGGCAGGTGGCTACACCTTC
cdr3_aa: CSARDSRGAGGYTF

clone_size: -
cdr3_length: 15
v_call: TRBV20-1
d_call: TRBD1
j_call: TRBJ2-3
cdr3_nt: TGCAGTGCTAGAGAGGGGACAGGATCCCGAGATACGCAGTATTTT
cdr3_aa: CSAREGTGSRDTQYF

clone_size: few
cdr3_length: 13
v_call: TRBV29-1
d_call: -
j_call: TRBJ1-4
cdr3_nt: TGCAGCGTTGCCCGGCAGTCTAATGAAAAACTGTTTTTT
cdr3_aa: CSVARQSNEKLFF

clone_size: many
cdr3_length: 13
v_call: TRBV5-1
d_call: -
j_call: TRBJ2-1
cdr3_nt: TGCGCCAGCAGTGGGACCTCCTACAATGAGCAGTTCTTC
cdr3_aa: CASSGTSYNEQFF

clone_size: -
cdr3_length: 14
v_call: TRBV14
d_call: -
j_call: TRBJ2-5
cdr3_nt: TGTGCCAGCAGCCAAGACGGGAACCAAGAGACCCAGTACTTC
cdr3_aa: CASSQDGNQETQYF

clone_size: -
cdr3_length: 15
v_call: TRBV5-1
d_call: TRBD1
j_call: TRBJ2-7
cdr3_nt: TGCGCCAGCAGCTTGGGGGACAGGGGCTCCTACGAGCAGTACTTC
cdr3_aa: CASSLGDRGSYEQYF

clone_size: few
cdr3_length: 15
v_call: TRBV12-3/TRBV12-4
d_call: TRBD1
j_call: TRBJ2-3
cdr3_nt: TGTGCCAGCAACAAACGGACAGGGGGCTTGGATACGCAGTATTTT
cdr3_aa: CASNKRTGGLDTQYF

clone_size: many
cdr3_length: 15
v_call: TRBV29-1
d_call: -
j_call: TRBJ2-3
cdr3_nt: TGCAGCGTTGTACGTGGGGGGTCATCCACAGATACGCAGTATTTT
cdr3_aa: CSVVRGGSSTDTQYF

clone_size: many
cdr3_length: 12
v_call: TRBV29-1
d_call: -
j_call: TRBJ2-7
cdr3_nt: TGCAGCGTTGCCTTGCGGGGTTACGAGCAGTACTTC
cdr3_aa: CSVALRGYEQYF